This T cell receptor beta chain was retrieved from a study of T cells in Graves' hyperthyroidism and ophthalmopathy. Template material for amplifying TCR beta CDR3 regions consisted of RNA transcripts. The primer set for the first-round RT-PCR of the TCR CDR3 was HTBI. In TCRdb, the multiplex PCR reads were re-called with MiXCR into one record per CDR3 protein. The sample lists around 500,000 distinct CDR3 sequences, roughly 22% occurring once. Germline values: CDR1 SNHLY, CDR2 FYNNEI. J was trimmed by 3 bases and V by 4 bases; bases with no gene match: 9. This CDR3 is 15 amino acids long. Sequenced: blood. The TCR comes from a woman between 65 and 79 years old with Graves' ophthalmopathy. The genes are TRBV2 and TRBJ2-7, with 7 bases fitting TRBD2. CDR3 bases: TGTGCCAGCAGTGTCTCTTTTCGCGGGGGCTACGAGCAGTACTTC. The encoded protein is CASSVSFRGGYEQYF.